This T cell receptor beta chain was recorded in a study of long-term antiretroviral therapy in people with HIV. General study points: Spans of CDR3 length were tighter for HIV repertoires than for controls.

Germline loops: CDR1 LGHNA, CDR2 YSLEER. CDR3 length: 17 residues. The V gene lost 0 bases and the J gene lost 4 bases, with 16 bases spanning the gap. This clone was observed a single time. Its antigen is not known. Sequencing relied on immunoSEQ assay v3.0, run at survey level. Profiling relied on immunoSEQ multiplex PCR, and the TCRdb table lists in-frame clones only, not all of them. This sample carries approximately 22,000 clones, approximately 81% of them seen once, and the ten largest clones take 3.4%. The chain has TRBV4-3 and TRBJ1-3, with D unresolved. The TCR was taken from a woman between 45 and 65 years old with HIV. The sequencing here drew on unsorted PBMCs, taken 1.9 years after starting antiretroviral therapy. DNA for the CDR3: TGCGCCAGCAGCCAAGATTATTGGCCAGCAAGAGGAAACACCATATATTTT. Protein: CASSQDYWPARGNTIYF.